Given below is one TCR beta chain in context. Trimming removed 3 bases from V and 2 bases from J; junction bases left unmatched: 10. The germline CDR1 and CDR2 sequences are SEHNR and FQNEAQ (reference sequence). This CDR3 contains 17 residues. PCR was performed using 60 Vbeta and 13 Jbeta primers. Libraries were prepared by immunoSEQ multiplex PCR; TCRdb keeps only in-frame clonotypes and omits some of them. The sample includes 79,000 or so clones, roughly 73% of them seen just once. This record comes from a study of cytomegalovirus exposure and HLA in healthy donors. The chain employs TRBV7-9 and TRBJ2-3; 8 bases map to TRBD1. Sequencing was done on a sample of PBMCs. The source is a woman aged 40 to 55 in good health and CMV-seropositive. The CDR3 reads CASSLGTGGPFTDTQYF. CDR3 in DNA: TGTGCCAGCAGCTTGGGGACAGGAGGTCCTTTCACAGATACGCAGTATTTT.